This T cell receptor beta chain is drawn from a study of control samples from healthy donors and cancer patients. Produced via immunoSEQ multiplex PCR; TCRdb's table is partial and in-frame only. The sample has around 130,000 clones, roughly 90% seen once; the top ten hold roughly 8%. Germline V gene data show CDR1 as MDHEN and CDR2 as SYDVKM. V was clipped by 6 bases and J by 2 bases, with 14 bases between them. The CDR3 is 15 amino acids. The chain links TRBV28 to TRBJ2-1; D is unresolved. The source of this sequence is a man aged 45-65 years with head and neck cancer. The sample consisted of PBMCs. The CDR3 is CASSPLAATYNEQFF. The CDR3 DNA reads TGTGCCAGCAGCCCCTTGGCGGCAACCTACAATGAGCAGTTCTTC.